This T cell receptor beta chain originates from a study of T-cell memory formation after mild COVID-19. The CDR3 is 16 amino acids. Trimming cost V 6 bases and J 5 bases, with 22 bases left between them. Germline assignment: CDR1 KGHSH and CDR2 LQKENI. Via MiXCR, TCRdb re-called the 5' RACE reads, giving one row per CDR3 protein. The sample lists 380,000 or so distinct CDR3 sequences, approximately 14% occurring once. This sequence was found in a man younger than 30 who had mild COVID-19 (a few samples of this study predate the infection). Cell type and time point are not known. Sequencing was performed on PBMCs or a T cell subset sorted from them (not recorded which). This sequence joins TRBV18 and TRBJ1-1; TRBD1 is a possible D gene (6 bases). The CDR3 region is CASSPRGQLETTEAFF. As DNA, the CDR3 is TGTGCCAGCTCTCCAAGGGGACAACTCGAGACTACTGAAGCTTTCTTT.